The following is a TCR beta chain sequence with its context. Its antigen remains unknown. The data are from a study of monozygotic twins with cystic fibrosis. Whole-study results and caveats: Shared CDR3 numbers were not associated with age, concordance or severity. J usage was most co-twin-similar in 8 of 16 pairs, V in 13. Monozygotic CF twins shared more identical nucleotide clonotypes than unrelated patients.

Trimming at V came to 4 bases and at J to 2 bases, leaving 5 bases not matched to a gene. CDR3 length: 15 residues. The germline V gene has CDR1 MDHEN and CDR2 SYDVKM. Some clones are missing from TCRdb's copy, which holds only in-frame ones; the method was immunoSEQ multiplex PCR. The data hold about 32,000 clones, with about 92% observed a single time. The rearrangement joins TRBV28 to TRBJ2-3; 8 bases fit TRBD2. This TCR was recovered from a girl aged 2 to 9 with cystic fibrosis. Specimen: blood. The CDR3 DNA is TGTGCCAGCAGTTGGACCGGGGGGGACACAGATACGCAGTATTTT. Protein sequence: CASSWTGGDTDTQYF.